This T cell receptor beta chain was observed in a study of T cells in Graves' hyperthyroidism and ophthalmopathy. Findings and limits, study-wide: Ophthalmopathy was separated from stable hyperthyroidism by a 13 V-J model.

The V segment lost 2 bases and the J segment 0 bases; nucleotides outside the gene matches: 7. The CDR3 runs to 17 residues. Germline CDR1 reads SGHTA; CDR2 reads FQGNSA. TCR beta CDR3 regions were amplified from RNA. The TCR CDR3 first-round RT-PCR relied on the HTBI primer set. TCRdb used MiXCR to reprocess the multiplex PCR reads, holding one entry per CDR3 protein. This table has a few hundred thousand distinct CDR3 sequences, approximately 15% appearing once. For the diagnoses, clinical symptoms, serum thyroxine and TRAb, thyroid ultrasound and orbital computed tomography were used. This clonotype has a count of ten or more. Its specificity is not known.

The clonotype comes from a woman in her sixties with Graves' ophthalmopathy. Sequencing was done on a sample of blood. The gene calls are TRBV7-2 and TRBJ2-3; 8 bases are shared with TRBD2. CDR3 in amino acids: CASSLLGTRHSTDTQYF. The DNA for the CDR3 is TGTGCCAGCAGCTTACTTGGGACTAGACACAGCACAGATACGCAGTATTTT.